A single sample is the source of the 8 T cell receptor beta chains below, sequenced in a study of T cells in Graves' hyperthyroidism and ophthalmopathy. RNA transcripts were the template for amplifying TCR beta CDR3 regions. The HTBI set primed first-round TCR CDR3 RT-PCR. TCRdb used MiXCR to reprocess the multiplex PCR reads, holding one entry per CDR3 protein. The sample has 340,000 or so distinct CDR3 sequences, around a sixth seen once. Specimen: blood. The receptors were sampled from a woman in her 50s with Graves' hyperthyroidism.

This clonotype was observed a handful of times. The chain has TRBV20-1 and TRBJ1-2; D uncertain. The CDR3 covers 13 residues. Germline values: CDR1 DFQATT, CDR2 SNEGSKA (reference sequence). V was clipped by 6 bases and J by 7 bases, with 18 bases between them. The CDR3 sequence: CSAPPLGLLGYTF. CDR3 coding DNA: TGCAGTGCCCCTCCCCTCGGGCTCCTTGGCTACACCTTC.

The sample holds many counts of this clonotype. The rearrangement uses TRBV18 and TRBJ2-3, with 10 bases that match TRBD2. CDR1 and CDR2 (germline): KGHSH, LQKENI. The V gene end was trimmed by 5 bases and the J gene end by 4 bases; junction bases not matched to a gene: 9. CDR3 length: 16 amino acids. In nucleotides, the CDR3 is TGTGCCAGCTCATCACAAGGGACTAGCGTTCCAGATACGCAGTATTTT. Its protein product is CASSSQGTSVPDTQYF.

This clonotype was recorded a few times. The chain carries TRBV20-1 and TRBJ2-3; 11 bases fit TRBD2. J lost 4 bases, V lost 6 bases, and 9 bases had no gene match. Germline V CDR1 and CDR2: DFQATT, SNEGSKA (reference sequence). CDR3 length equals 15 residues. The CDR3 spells CSAKVAGGPSDTQYF. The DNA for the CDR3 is TGCAGTGCCAAAGTAGCGGGGGGGCCGTCAGATACGCAGTATTTT.

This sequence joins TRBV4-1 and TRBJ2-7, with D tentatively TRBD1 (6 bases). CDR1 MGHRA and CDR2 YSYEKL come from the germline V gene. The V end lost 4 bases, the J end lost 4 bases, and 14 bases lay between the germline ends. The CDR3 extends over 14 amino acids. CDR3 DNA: TGCGCCAGCAGCCCCCGGGACACGAAATACGAGCAGTACTTC. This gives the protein CASSPRDTKYEQYF.

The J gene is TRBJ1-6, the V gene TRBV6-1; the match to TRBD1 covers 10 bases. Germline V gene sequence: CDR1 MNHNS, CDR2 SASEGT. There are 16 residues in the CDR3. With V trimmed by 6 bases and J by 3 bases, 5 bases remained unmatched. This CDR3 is CASSSTGGVYNSPLHF. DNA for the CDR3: TGTGCCAGCAGCTCGACAGGGGGCGTCTATAATTCACCCCTCCACTTT.

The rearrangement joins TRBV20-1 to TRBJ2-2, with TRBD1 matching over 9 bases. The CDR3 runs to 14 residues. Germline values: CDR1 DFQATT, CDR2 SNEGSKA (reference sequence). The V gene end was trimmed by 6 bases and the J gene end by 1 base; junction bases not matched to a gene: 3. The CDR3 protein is CSAKTGGNTGELFF. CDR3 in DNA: TGCAGTGCCAAGACAGGGGGGAACACCGGGGAGCTGTTTTTT.

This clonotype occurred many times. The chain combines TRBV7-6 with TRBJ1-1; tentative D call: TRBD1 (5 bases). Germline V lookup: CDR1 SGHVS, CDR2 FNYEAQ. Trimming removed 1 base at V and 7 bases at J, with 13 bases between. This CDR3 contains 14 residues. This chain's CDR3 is CASSLGSQGGEAFF. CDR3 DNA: TGTGCCAGCAGCTTAGGATCCCAGGGCGGTGAAGCTTTCTTT.

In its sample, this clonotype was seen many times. CDR3 bases: TGTGCCAGCAGTGAGTTATATAATGGCGCAGATACGCAGTATTTT. It encodes CASSELYNGADTQYF. The rearrangement uses TRBV6-1 and TRBJ2-3, with D hard to call. The V and J ends lost 3 bases and 4 bases respectively, with 14 bases between them. This CDR3 is built from 15 residues. CDR1 is MNHNS and CDR2 is SASEGT in the germline V gene.